Listed below are T cell receptor beta chains from one sample, sequenced in a study of T-cell reconstitution after alpha-beta-depleted transplantation in children. TCRdb called the PCR reads again in MiXCR, with one record for every CDR3 protein. The sample yields roughly 100,000 distinct CDR3 sequences, roughly 8% seen once. Material: PBMCs from the stem cell graft donor, obtained from the stem cell graft. The receptors were sampled from a human donor who donated a stem cell graft to a child with congenital amegakaryocytic thrombocytopenia. The CDR3 runs from the conserved cysteine through the conserved F or W. The order of the fields is clone size, V gene, J gene, D gene, CDR3 DNA, CDR3 protein. D genes are given only for firm matches. Clone size is given for some rows only: seen once, a few or many times, or a class if the clone is expanded.

size: many
V: TRBV12-3/TRBV12-4
J: TRBJ2-7
D: TRBD2
DNA: TGTGCCAGCAGTTTAGGGCGGGGGGCCTCCTACGAGCAGTACTTC
CDR3: CASSLGRGASYEQYF

size: many
V: TRBV5-5
J: TRBJ2-7
D: TRBD2
DNA: TGTGCCAGCAGCTCCAGACTAGCGGGAGTAAGTTACGAGCAGTACTTC
CDR3: CASSSRLAGVSYEQYF

size: many
V: TRBV4-3
J: TRBJ2-1
D: TRBD2
DNA: TGCGCCAGCAGCCAAGATCAAGCTAGCGGCGCCTACAATGAGCAGTTCTTC
CDR3: CASSQDQASGAYNEQFF

size: many
V: TRBV12-3/TRBV12-4
J: TRBJ1-1
D: TRBD1
DNA: TGTGCCAGCAGTCTAAGCCCGGGACAGGGAGTTGGCGCTTTCTTT
CDR3: CASSLSPGQGVGAFF

size: many
V: TRBV2
J: TRBJ2-3
D: .
DNA: TGTGCCAGCAGTGGGGGTCTTAGCACAGATACGCAGTATTTT
CDR3: CASSGGLSTDTQYF

size: many
V: TRBV7-9
J: TRBJ1-1
D: .
DNA: TGTGCCAGCAGCTTAGTAGAGTTCTACGAAGCTTTCTTT
CDR3: CASSLVEFYEAFF

size: large
V: TRBV2
J: TRBJ2-3
D: .
DNA: TGTGCCAGCAGAGCCGAGATGGATACGCAGTATTTT
CDR3: CASRAEMDTQYF

size: .
V: TRBV21-1
J: TRBJ2-2
D: .
DNA: TGTGCCAGCTCCCTCGTCGGGCAGGGGTACACCGGGGAGCTGTTTTTT
CDR3: CASSLVGQGYTGELFF

size: .
V: TRBV20-1
J: TRBJ2-7
D: .
DNA: TGCAGTGCTAGACAACAGCCCTACGAGCAGTACTTC
CDR3: CSARQQPYEQYF

size: .
V: TRBV5-1
J: TRBJ2-7
D: .
DNA: TGCGCCAGCAGCTTGAGTCAGGGGAACGGCGAGCAGTACTTC
CDR3: CASSLSQGNGEQYF

size: many
V: TRBV2
J: TRBJ2-2
D: TRBD1
DNA: TGTGCCAGCCTCGACAGGGGGTACACCGGGGAGCTGTTTTTT
CDR3: CASLDRGYTGELFF

size: many
V: TRBV7-8
J: TRBJ2-3
D: .
DNA: TGTGCCAGCAGCACCGGACAGTCGATAAGCACAGATACGCAGTATTTT
CDR3: CASSTGQSISTDTQYF

size: many
V: TRBV5-1
J: TRBJ2-3
D: .
DNA: TGCGCCAGCAGCCCGAGGGGCGACAGCACAGATACGCAGTATTTT
CDR3: CASSPRGDSTDTQYF

size: many
V: TRBV13
J: TRBJ1-5
D: TRBD1
DNA: TGTGCCAGCAGCGGTGGACAGGGAAGGCAGCCCCAGCATTTT
CDR3: CASSGGQGRQPQHF

size: .
V: TRBV28
J: TRBJ1-3
D: .
DNA: TGTGCCAGCAGTTTAGGGCTAAATTCAGGAAACACCATATATTTT
CDR3: CASSLGLNSGNTIYF

size: many
V: TRBV20-1
J: TRBJ1-4
D: .
DNA: TGCAGTGCCTATGAAGGAGGAAATGAAAAACTGTTTTTT
CDR3: CSAYEGGNEKLFF

size: many
V: TRBV7-9
J: TRBJ1-5
D: TRBD1
DNA: TGTGCCAGCAGCTCGGGACAGGGACAGCCCCAGCATTTT
CDR3: CASSSGQGQPQHF

size: many
V: TRBV6-5
J: TRBJ1-1
D: .
DNA: TGTGCCAGCAGACAGGAAAGAAACACTGAAGCTTTCTTT
CDR3: CASRQERNTEAFF